Shown below are 8 T cell receptor beta chains from a single sample sequenced in a study of cytomegalovirus exposure and HLA in healthy donors listed by TCRdb under 2017. The library was produced with the immunoSEQ multiplex PCR assay. The multiplex PCR relied on a mix of 60 forward primers for TCR Vbeta segments and 13 reverse primers for TCR Jbeta segments. The table was pulled from immuneACCESS by TCRdb, which kept in-frame rearrangements only. Such tables lose some clones; where checked, under half of the loss comes from unresolved V genes, and the rest has no known cause. In this sample the table shows roughly 130,000 clones, around 80% of which occur a single time. Under 6% of the sample is in the top ten clones. Source material: PBMCs. Source of these receptors: a man in his thirties or forties in good health and CMV-seronegative.

V is TRBV6-1 and J is TRBJ2-2; 7 bases line up with TRBD1. Losses at the gene ends were 4 bases for V and 3 bases for J; bases not matched to a gene: 2. Germline assignment: CDR1 MNHNS and CDR2 SASEGT. The CDR3 has 14 residues. CDR3 nucleotides: TGTGCCAGCAGTGGTGACAGGGACACCGGGGAGCTGTTTTTT. Its translation is CASSGDRDTGELFF.

The V and J genes are TRBV6-5 and TRBJ2-3; TRBD2 agrees at 7 bases. This CDR3 has 15 amino acids. Losses at the gene ends were 2 bases for V and 7 bases for J; bases not matched to a gene: 9. CDR1 is MNHEY and CDR2 is SVGAGI in the germline V gene. CDR3 region: CASSYERGPPHTQYF. In DNA, the CDR3 is TGTGCCAGCAGTTACGAGCGGGGACCCCCCCATACGCAGTATTTT.

CDR3 bases: TGTGCCAGCAGCGAGGGACAGCCAACGAACACCGGGGAGCTGTTTTTT. It is translated as CASSEGQPTNTGELFF. The rearrangement uses TRBV7-9 and TRBJ2-2, with 7 bases matching TRBD1. Germline CDR1 and CDR2: SEHNR and FQNEAQ (reference sequence). V lost 5 bases, J lost 0 bases, and 6 bases stayed unmatched. The length of the CDR3 is 16 residues.

The count of this clone is one. This chain joins TRBV5-4 and TRBJ2-5, with 11 bases fitting TRBD2. Germline CDR1 is SGHNT and CDR2 is YYREEE (reference sequence). The CDR3 runs to 17 residues. V lost 3 bases and J lost 2; bases outside the gene matches: 9. The CDR3 here is CASSSAGLAGFQETQYF. The CDR3 coding sequence is TGTGCCAGCAGCTCAGCCGGACTAGCGGGCTTTCAAGAGACCCAGTACTTC.

V usage is TRBV27 and J usage is TRBJ2-7, with TRBD2 identical over 13 bases. V dropped 6 bases and J dropped 4; count of bases not matched to a gene: 6. Germline loops: CDR1 MNHEY, CDR2 SMNVEV (reference sequence). The CDR3 totals 15 residues. CDR3 in DNA: TGTGCCAGCAGCATAGGGACTAGCGGGACATACGAGCAGTACTTC. Its translation is CASSIGTSGTYEQYF.

V usage is TRBV11-1 and J usage is TRBJ1-1, with TRBD1 matching over 7 bases. The CDR3 sequence is 14 residues long. J lost 8 bases, V lost 4 bases, and 10 bases had no gene match. From germline, CDR1 is SGHAT and CDR2 FQDESV (reference sequence). CDR3 sequence reads: CASSSSTGATEAFF. CDR3 in DNA: TGTGCCAGCAGCTCCTCAACAGGGGCTACCGAAGCTTTCTTT.

The chain employs TRBV4-3 and TRBJ1-1; D is unclear. Looked up from germline, CDR1 is LGHNA and CDR2 is YSLEER. Trimming removed 0 bases at V and 11 bases at J, with 19 bases between. There are 15 residues in the CDR3. Here the CDR3 reads CASSQEVAGVVLAFF. As DNA, the CDR3 is TGCGCCAGCAGCCAAGAAGTGGCAGGCGTAGTATTGGCTTTCTTT.

This chain connects TRBV5-1 to TRBJ2-5; 9 nucleotides align to TRBD1. This CDR3 is 15 amino acids long. Germline values: CDR1 SGHRS, CDR2 YFSETQ. The V gene end was trimmed by 0 bases and the J gene end by 5 bases; junction bases not matched to a gene: 5. DNA of the CDR3: TGCGCCAGCAGCTTGGAGGGGACAGGGATGGAGACCCAGTACTTC. It specifies CASSLEGTGMETQYF.